The clone carrying this T cell receptor (beta chain) was recorded once. In the original processing: Nucleated cell counts were estimated from reference gene primer amplification. Profiling relied on immunoSEQ multiplex PCR, and the TCRdb table lists in-frame clones only, not all of them. The D gene and trimming were derived from the DNA, and the V and J assignments and clone size from that table. The table shows 100,000 to 120,000 clones, with approximately 70% occurring only once. These data come from a study of blood T cell repertoires in COVID-19. Across the whole study: Italy, Spain and the United States were the sources of the convalescent and acute COVID-19 samples. The cDNA or gDNA used as material had been derived from T cells, B-cell-depleted T cells, or PBMCs.

This CDR3 is built from 15 residues. Germline values: CDR1 SGHVS, CDR2 FNYEAQ. Trimming pared 0 bases from V and 4 bases from J, leaving 9 bases between. The sequencing input was peripheral blood. V is TRBV7-6 and J is TRBJ2-2; unclear D gene. This TCR derives from a woman in her sixties or seventies with acute or convalescent COVID-19. The CDR3 loop reads CASSLARSGTGELFF. DNA for the CDR3: TGTGCCAGCAGCTTAGCGCGGTCGGGCACCGGGGAGCTGTTTTTT. Full variable domain (rest looked up from reference TRBV7-6 and TRBJ2-2): GAGVSQSPRYKVTKRGQDVALRCDPISGHVSLYWYRQALGQGPEFLTYFNYEAQQDKSGLPNDRFSAERPEGSISTLTIQRTEQRDSAMYRCASSLARSGTGELFFGEGSRLTVL.